Reported below is one TCR beta chain. The germline V gene has CDR1 LNHNV and CDR2 YYDKDF (reference sequence). CDR3 length: 13 amino acids. V shed 8 bases, J shed 6 bases, and the junction held 7 bases outside the gene matches. Generated by immunoSEQ multiplex PCR, the TCRdb table keeps only in-frame clones and is missing some. Counted here are roughly 250,000 clones, under 90% occurring once; the ten biggest clones make up less than 4%. These data originate in a study of blood T cell repertoires in COVID-19. The sequenced sample was PBMCs or T cells enriched from blood (not recorded which). The genes are TRBV15 and TRBJ2-7; 10 nucleotides line up with TRBD1. The TCR comes from a woman between 40 and 50 years old who had been exposed to COVID-19. In nucleotides, the CDR3 is TGTGCCACCTCGGGGACAGGGGCCCCCGAGCAGTACTTC. This encodes CATSGTGAPEQYF.